Below, 15 T cell receptor beta chains from the same sample are listed, as sequenced in a study of T cell repertoires in cytomegalovirus infection. Each CDR3 protein is one row after TCRdb ran MiXCR on the reads. In the table there are some 680,000 distinct CDR3 sequences, less than 40% of which are singletons. The sequencing input was PBMCs. All receptors come from a human donor in good health (CMV status not recorded). Some clones in this sample may be carry-over from other donors' samples.

This clonotype was picked up one time. The rearrangement links TRBV5-1 to TRBJ2-4; TRBD2 matches at 12 bases. Trimming cost V 4 bases and J 0 bases; bases outside gene matches: 23. Looked up from germline, CDR1 is SGHRS and CDR2 is YFSETQ. This CDR3 is built from 23 residues. The CDR3: CASSREVMTSGSARLLAKNIQYF. Here the CDR3 DNA reads TGCGCCAGCAGCCGCGAAGTGATGACTAGCGGGAGCGCACGCCTTTTAGCCAAAAACATTCAGTACTTC.

This clonotype has more than one count but fewer than ten. This chain uses TRBV7-2 with TRBJ1-6; D ambiguous. V shed 2 bases and J shed 6 bases, with 11 bases lying between them. CDR1 is SGHTA and CDR2 is FQGNSA in the germline V gene. This CDR3 is built from 15 residues. The CDR3 is CASSLLGSFNSPLHF. For the CDR3, the DNA is TGTGCCAGCAGCTTATTAGGCAGTTTTAATTCACCCCTCCACTTT. Full variable domain (missing parts from reference TRBV7-2 and TRBJ1-6): GAGVSQSPSNKVTEKGKDVELRCDPISGHTALYWYRQSLGQGLEFLIYFQGNSAPDKSGLPSDRFSAERTGGSVSTLTIQRTQQEDSAVYLCASSLLGSFNSPLHFGNGTRLTVT.

This chain joins TRBV30 and TRBJ1-2, with D unclear. The CDR3 runs to 12 residues. The germline CDR1 and CDR2 sequences are GTSNPN and SVGIG (reference sequence). V shed 8 bases and J shed 4 bases, with 14 bases lying between them. CDR3 amino acids: CAGKLRTYGYTF. CDR3 coding DNA: TGTGCCGGAAAGCTGAGGACCTATGGCTACACCTTC.

This clonotype was recorded only once. For the CDR3, the DNA is TGTGCCAGCAGCCTACTTCATCGGGCTTTCTTT. Its protein is CASSLLHRAFF. This chain links TRBV2 with TRBJ1-1, with D uncertain. The V and J ends lost 6 bases and 11 bases respectively, with 13 bases between them. Germline values: CDR1 SNHLY, CDR2 FYNNEI. This CDR3 has 11 residues.

On this clonotype: The junction departs from the called germline gene at one end, perhaps through a read error. In nucleotides, the CDR3 is TGTGCCAGCAGCTTGGTTATCGCGAACACCGGGGTGCTGTTTTTT. Translating it yields CASSLVIANTGVLFF. V gene TRBV5-6 combines with J gene TRBJ2-2; D is perhaps TRBD2 (5 bases). The CDR3 extends over 15 amino acids. Germline V lookup: CDR1 SGHDT, CDR2 YYEEEE.

The chain is built from TRBV12-3 or TRBV12-4 and TRBJ1-1, with TRBD1 matching over 7 bases. The CDR3 covers 15 residues. V was clipped by 6 bases and J by 2 bases; unmatched bases: 9. In nucleotides, the CDR3 is TGTGCCAGCAGAGCCCGGGACAGAATAAACACTGAAGCTTTCTTT. This encodes CASRARDRINTEAFF.

Concerning this clonotype itself: A much larger clone differs from this one at a single base, so this may be a read error. V and J are TRBV28 and TRBJ1-1; D ambiguous. The CDR3 sequence is 13 residues long. Germline V lookup: CDR1 MDHEN, CDR2 SYDVKM. Trimming pared 3 bases from V and 8 bases from J, leaving 13 bases between. The CDR3 sequence is CASSFSVTGEAFF. CDR3 DNA: TGTGCCAGCAGTTTCTCAGTGACCGGGGAAGCTTTCTTT.

This chain uses TRBV6-5 with TRBJ1-5; possible D gene TRBD1, 5 bases. The CDR3 spans 14 residues. Germline V gene sequence: CDR1 MNHEY, CDR2 SVGAGI. Trimming removed 0 bases at V and 5 bases at J, with 8 bases between. The CDR3 region has the DNA TGTGCCAGCAGTTACTCGAGGGGTGATCAGCCCCAGCATTTT. Residues: CASSYSRGDQPQHF.

The chain has TRBV11-2 and TRBJ2-3, with TRBD2 matching 8 bases. CDR3 length: 16 residues. Per germline, CDR1 SGHAT and CDR2 FQNNGV. The junction had 11 bases not matched to a gene; V was cut back by 5 bases and J by 4 bases. DNA of the CDR3: TGTGCCAGCAGCCGTGTGTTTAGCGGGATCCCAGATACGCAGTATTTT. This sequence encodes CASSRVFSGIPDTQYF.

This clonotype was recorded many times. The chain is built from TRBV7-6 and TRBJ2-7; D ambiguous. The germline V and J ends were trimmed by 2 bases and 0 bases, with 5 bases remaining between them. The CDR3 is 13 amino acids. Germline CDR1 is SGHVS and CDR2 is FNYEAQ. The DNA for the CDR3 is TGTGCCAGCAGCTTATCCAGCTCCTACGAGCAGTACTTC. Its protein product is CASSLSSSYEQYF.

Concerning this clonotype: The junction and the germline gene differ at one end; a read error may be behind it. The gene calls are TRBV11-2 and TRBJ1-2, with D perhaps TRBD1 (6 bases). CDR1 is SGHAT, CDR2 FQNNGV, per germline. This CDR3 spans 14 amino acids. CDR3 DNA sequence: TGTGCCATCAGCCCCGGGACAATCGGATATGGCTACACCTTC. Translating gives CAISPGTIGYGYTF.

The chain employs TRBV7-8 and TRBJ1-4; D unclear. The germline CDR1 and CDR2 sequences are SGHVS and FQNEAQ. The CDR3 runs 18 residues. Trimming stripped 2 bases from V and 0 bases from J, with 16 bases between. The chain's CDR3 is CASSLPRWEAATNEKLFF. The CDR3, as DNA: TGTGCCAGCAGCTTACCCCGATGGGAGGCCGCAACTAATGAAAAACTGTTTTTT. The variable domain in full, with the rest retrieved from reference TRBV7-8 and TRBJ1-4, is GAGVSQSPRYKVAKRGQDVALRCDPISGHVSLFWYQQALGQGPEFLTYFQNEAQLDKSGLPSDRFFAERPEGSVSTLKIQRTQQEDSAVYLCASSLPRWEAATNEKLFFGSGTQLSVL.

The table lists this clonotype with a few counts. CDR3 in amino acids: CSARDRQGLGGYTF. The DNA for the CDR3 is TGCAGTGCTAGAGATCGGCAGGGACTCGGCGGCTACACCTTC. The rearrangement uses TRBV20-1 and TRBJ1-2; a weak D match, TRBD1 (5 bases). The CDR3 has 14 amino acids. Per the germline V gene, CDR1 is DFQATT and CDR2 is SNEGSKA (reference sequence). V dropped 0 bases and J dropped 8 bases, with 16 bases sitting between them.

The chain has TRBV12-3 or TRBV12-4 and TRBJ2-1, with unresolved D. V was shortened by 6 bases and J by 6 bases, with 18 bases between the two germline ends. The CDR3 length is 15 residues. The CDR3 sequence is CASSIDSLSLNEQFF. The CDR3, as DNA: TGTGCCAGCAGCATCGACTCCCTCTCGCTCAATGAGCAGTTCTTC.

This chain links TRBV14 with TRBJ2-1; D remains unclear. The V and J ends lost 4 bases and 3 bases respectively, with 4 bases between them. This CDR3 is 12 amino acids long. CDR1 and CDR2 from the germline V gene are SGHDN and FVKESK. CDR3: CASSRNYNEQFF. For the CDR3, the DNA is TGTGCCAGCAGCCGGAACTACAATGAGCAGTTCTTC.